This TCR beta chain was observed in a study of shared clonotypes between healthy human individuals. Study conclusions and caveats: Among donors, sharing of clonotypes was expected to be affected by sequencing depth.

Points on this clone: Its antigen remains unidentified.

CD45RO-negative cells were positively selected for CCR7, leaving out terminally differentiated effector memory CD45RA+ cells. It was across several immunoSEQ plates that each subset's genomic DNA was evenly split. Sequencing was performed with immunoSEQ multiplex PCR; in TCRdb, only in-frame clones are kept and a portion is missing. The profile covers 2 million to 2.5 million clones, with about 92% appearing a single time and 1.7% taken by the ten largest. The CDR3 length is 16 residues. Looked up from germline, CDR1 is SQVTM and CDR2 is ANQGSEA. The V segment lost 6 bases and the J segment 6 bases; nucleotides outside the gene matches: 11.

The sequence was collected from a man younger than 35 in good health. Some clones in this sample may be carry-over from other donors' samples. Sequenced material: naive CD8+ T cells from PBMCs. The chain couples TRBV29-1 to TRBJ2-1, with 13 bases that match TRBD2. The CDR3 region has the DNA TGCAGCGTCATAAACCCACTAGCGGGAGGGTTCAATGAGCAGTTCTTC. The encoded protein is CSVINPLAGGFNEQFF.